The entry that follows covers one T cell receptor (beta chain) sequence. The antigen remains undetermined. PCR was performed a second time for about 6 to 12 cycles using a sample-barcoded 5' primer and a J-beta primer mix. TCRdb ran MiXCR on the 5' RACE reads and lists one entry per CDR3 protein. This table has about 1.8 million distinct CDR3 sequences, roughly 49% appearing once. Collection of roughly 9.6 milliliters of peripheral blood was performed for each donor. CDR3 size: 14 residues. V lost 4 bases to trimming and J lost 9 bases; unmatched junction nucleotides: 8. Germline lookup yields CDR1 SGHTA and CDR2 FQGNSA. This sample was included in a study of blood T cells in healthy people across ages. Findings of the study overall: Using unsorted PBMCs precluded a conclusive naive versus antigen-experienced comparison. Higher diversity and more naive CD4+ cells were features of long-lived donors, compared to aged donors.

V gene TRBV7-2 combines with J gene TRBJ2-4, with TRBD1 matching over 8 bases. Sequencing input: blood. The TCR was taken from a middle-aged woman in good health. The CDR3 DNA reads TGTGCCAGCAGCTCGGGACAGGCGGTGTTCATTCAGTACTTC. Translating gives CASSSGQAVFIQYF.